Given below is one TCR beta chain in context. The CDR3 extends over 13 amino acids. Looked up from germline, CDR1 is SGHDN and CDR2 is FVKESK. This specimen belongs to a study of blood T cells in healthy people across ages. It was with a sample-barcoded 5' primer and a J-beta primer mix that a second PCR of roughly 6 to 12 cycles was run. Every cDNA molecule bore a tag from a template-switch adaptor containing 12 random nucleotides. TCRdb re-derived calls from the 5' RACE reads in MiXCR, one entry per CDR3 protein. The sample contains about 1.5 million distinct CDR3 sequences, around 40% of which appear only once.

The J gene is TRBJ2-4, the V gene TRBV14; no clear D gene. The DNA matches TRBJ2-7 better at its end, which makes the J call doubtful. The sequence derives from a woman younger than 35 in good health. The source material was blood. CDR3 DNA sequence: TGTGCCAGCAGCGGGCCTAGGACCGGCGAGCAGTACTTC. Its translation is CASSGPRTGEQYF.